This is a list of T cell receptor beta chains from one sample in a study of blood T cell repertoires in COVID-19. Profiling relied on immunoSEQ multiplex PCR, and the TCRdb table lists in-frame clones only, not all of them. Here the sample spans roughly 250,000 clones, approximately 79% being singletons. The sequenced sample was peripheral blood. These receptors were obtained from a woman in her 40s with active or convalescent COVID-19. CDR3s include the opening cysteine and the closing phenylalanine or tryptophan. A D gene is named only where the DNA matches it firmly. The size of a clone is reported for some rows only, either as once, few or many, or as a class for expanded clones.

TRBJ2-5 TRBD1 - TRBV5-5 CASSLFSVGGRGQETQYF TGTGCCAGCAGCTTGTTTTCGGTAGGGGGCAGGGGGCAAGAGACCCAGTACTTC
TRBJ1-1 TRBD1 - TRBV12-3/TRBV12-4 CASSPDRVPEAFF TGTGCCAGCAGTCCAGACAGGGTCCCTGAAGCTTTCTTT
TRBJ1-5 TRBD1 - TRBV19 CASTDRGHQPQHF TGTGCCAGTACCGACAGGGGTCATCAGCCCCAGCATTTT
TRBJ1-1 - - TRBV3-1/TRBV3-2 CASSRQARNTEAFF TGTGCCAGCAGCCGACAGGCCAGAAACACTGAAGCTTTCTTT
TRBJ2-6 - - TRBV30 CAWEPGSGANVLTF TGTGCCTGGGAACCCGGCTCTGGGGCCAACGTCCTGACTTTC
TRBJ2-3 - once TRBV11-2 CASRFLIGGEADTQYF TGTGCCAGCAGATTTCTGATAGGAGGGGAAGCAGATACGCAGTATTTT
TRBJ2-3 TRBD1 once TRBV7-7 CASSLGQGETDTQYF TGTGCCAGCAGCTTGGGACAGGGGGAAACAGATACGCAGTATTTT
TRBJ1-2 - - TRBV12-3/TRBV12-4 CASSLRGSYGYTF TGTGCCAGCAGTTTACGGGGGAGCTATGGCTACACCTTC
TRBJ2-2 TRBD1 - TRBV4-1 CASSQVRGTGSGELFF TGCGCCAGCAGCCAAGTTAGGGGGACAGGGAGCGGGGAGCTGTTTTTT
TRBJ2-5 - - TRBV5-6 CASSSRGETQYF TGTGCCAGCAGCTCGCGGGGAGAGACCCAGTACTTC
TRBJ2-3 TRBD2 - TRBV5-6 CASSPGQRGKDTQYF TGTGCCAGCAGCCCGGGCCAGCGGGGAAAAGATACGCAGTATTTT
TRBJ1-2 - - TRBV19 CASTMGGGNYGYTF TGTGCCAGTACCATGGGAGGGGGGAACTATGGCTACACCTTC
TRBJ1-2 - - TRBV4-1 CASSQGLGDYGYTF TGCGCCAGCAGCCAAGGATTGGGAGACTATGGCTACACCTTC
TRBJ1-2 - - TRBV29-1 CSVETRQLGYTF TGCAGCGTTGAGACAAGACAGTTAGGCTACACCTTC
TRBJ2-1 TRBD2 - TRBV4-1 CASSQLMGGGIVSYNEQFF TGCGCCAGCAGCCAGTTGATGGGGGGGGGTATTGTTTCCTACAATGAGCAGTTCTTC
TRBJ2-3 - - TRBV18 CASSPSVFPDTQYF TGTGCCAGCTCACCATCAGTTTTCCCAGATACGCAGTATTTT
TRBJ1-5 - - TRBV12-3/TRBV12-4 CASSPQGNQPQHF TGTGCCAGCAGTCCCCAGGGTAATCAGCCCCAGCATTTT
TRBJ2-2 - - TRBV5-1 CASKRGLDTGELFF TGCGCCAGCAAGCGAGGTTTGGACACCGGGGAGCTGTTTTTT
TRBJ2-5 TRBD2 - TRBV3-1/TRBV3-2 CASSQLAGGQETQYF TGTGCCAGCAGCCAGCTAGCGGGGGGGCAAGAGACCCAGTACTTC
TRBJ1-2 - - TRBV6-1 CASSEVNGYTF TGTGCCAGCAGTGAAGTAAATGGCTACACCTTC
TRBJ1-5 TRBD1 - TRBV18 CASSLQGASNQPQHF TGTGCCAGCTCACTTCAGGGGGCTTCCAATCAGCCCCAGCATTTT
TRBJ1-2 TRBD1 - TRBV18 CASSPSDRGRNYGYTF TGTGCCAGCTCACCTTCCGACAGGGGGCGGAACTATGGCTACACCTTC
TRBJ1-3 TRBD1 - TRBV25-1 CASSGPGQGIAGNTIYF TGTGCCAGCAGTGGGCCGGGACAGGGGATTGCTGGAAACACCATATATTTT
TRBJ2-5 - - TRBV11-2 CASSMGLSETQYF TGTGCCAGCAGCATGGGACTCTCGGAGACCCAGTACTTC
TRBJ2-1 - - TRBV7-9 CASSLISDEQFF TGTGCCAGCAGCTTAATATCCGATGAGCAGTTCTTC
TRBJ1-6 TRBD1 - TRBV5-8 CASMRQGGFNSPLHF TGTGCCAGCATGAGACAGGGAGGATTTAATTCACCCCTCCACTTT
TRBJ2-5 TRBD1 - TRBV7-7 CASSLVGQGGETQYF TGTGCTAGCAGCTTAGTAGGACAGGGAGGCGAGACCCAGTACTTC
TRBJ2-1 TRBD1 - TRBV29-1 CSVGPGQEKRSYNEQFF TGCAGCGTTGGACCGGGACAGGAGAAACGCTCCTACAATGAGCAGTTCTTC
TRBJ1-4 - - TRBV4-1 CASSHGGDNEKLFF TGCGCCAGCAGCCACGGCGGTGATAATGAAAAACTGTTTTTT
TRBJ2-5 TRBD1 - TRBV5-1 CASSQGQSQETQYF TGCGCCAGCAGCCAGGGACAGTCACAAGAGACCCAGTACTTC
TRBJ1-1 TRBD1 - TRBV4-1 CASSPIRTGGNTEAFF TGCGCCAGCAGCCCGATTCGGACAGGGGGGAACACTGAAGCTTTCTTT
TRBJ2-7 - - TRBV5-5 CASSLDPQAYEQYF TGTGCCAGCAGCTTGGATCCGCAGGCCTACGAGCAGTACTTC
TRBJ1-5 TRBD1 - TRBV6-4 CASSEGTGSQPQHF TGTGCCAGCAGTGAAGGGACAGGGAGTCAGCCCCAGCATTTT
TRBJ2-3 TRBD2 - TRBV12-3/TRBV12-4 CASASGETDTQYF TGTGCCAGCGCTAGCGGGGAAACAGATACGCAGTATTTT
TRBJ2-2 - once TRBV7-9 CASSLGQVQTGELFF TGTGCCAGCAGCTTAGGGCAGGTTCAAACCGGGGAGCTGTTTTTT
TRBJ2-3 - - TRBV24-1 CATSAPQVSTDTQYF TGTGCCACCAGTGCCCCCCAGGTTAGCACAGATACGCAGTATTTT
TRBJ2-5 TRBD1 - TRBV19 CASSSRGRKSETQYF TGTGCCAGTAGTTCCAGGGGGCGTAAGAGTGAGACCCAGTACTTC